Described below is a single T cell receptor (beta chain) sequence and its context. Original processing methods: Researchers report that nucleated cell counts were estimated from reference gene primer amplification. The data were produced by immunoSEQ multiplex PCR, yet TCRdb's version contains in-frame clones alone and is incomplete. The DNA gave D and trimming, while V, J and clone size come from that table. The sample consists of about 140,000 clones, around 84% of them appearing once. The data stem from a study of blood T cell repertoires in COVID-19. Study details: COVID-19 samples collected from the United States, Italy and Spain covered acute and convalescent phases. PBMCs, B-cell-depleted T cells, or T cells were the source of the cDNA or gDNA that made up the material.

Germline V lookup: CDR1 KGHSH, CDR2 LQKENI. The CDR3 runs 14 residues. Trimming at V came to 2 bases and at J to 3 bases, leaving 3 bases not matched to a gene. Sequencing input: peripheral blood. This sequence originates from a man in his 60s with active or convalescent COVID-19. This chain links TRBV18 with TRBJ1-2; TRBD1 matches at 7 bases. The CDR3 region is CASSPRGTDYGYTF. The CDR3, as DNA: TGTGCCAGCTCACCAAGGGGGACAGACTATGGCTACACCTTC.